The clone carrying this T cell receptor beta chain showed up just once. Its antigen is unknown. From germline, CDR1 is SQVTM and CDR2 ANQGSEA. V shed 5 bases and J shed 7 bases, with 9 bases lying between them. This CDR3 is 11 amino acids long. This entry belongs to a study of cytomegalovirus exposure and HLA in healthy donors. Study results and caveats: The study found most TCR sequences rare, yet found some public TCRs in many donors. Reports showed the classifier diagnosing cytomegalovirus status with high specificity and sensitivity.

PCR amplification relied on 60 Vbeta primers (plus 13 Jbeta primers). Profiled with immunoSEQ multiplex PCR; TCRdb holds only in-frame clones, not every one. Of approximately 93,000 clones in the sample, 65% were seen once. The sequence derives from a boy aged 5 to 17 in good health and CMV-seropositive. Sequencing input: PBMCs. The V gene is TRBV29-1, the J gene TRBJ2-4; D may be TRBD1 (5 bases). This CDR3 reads CSVSGNNIQYF. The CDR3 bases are TGCAGCGTTTCAGGGAACAACATTCAGTACTTC.